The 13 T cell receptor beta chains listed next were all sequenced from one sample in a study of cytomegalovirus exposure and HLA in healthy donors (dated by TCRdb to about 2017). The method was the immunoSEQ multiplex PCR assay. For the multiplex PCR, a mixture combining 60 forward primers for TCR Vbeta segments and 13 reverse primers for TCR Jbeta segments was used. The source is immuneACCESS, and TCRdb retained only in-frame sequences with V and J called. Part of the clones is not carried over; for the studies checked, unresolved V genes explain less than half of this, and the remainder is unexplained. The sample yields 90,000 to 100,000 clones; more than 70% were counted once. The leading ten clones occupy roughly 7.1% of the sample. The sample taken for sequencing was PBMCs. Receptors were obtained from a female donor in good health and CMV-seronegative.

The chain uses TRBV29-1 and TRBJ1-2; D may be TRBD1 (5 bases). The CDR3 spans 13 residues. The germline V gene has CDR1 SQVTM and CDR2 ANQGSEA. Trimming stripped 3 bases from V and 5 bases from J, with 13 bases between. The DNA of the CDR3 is TGCAGCGTTGATACCGGGGGGTTATATGGCTACACCTTC. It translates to CSVDTGGLYGYTF.

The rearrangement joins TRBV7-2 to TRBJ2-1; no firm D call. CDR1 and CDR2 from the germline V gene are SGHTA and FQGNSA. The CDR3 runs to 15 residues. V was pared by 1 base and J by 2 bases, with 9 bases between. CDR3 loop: CASSLVGRAYNEQFF. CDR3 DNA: TGTGCCAGCAGCTTAGTCGGTCGAGCCTACAATGAGCAGTTCTTC.

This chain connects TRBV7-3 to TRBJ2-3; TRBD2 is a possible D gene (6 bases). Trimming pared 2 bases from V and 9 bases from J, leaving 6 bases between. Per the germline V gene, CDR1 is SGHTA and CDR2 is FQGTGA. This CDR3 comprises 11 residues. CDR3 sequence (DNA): TGTGCCAGCAGCTTAGGGGGGACGCAGTATTTT. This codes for CASSLGGTQYF.

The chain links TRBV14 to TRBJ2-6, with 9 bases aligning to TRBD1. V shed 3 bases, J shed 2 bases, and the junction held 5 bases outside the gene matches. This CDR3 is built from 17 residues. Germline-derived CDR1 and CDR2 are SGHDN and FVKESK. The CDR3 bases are TGTGCCAGCAGCCAGCGAACAGGGGGCGCTGGGGCCAACGTCCTGACTTTC. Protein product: CASSQRTGGAGANVLTF. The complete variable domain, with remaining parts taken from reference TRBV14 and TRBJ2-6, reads EAGVTQFPSHSVIEKGQTVTLRCDPISGHDNLYWYRRVMGKEIKFLLHFVKESKQDESGMPNNRFLAERTGGTYSTLKVQPAELEDSGVYFCASSQRTGGAGANVLTFGAGSRLTVL.

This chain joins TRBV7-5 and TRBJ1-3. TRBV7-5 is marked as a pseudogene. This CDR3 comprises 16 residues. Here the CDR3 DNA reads TGTGCCAGAAGCCCGCGGTCCGATTCCTCTGGAAACACCATATATTTT. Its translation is CARSPRSDSSGNTIYF.

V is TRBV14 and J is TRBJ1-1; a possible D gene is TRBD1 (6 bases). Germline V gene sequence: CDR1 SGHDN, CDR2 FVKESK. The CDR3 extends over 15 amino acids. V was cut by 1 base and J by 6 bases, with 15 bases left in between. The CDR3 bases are TGTGCCAGCAGCCAAGCTCGGGCAGGGGTGGCTGAAGCTTTCTTT. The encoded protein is CASSQARAGVAEAFF.

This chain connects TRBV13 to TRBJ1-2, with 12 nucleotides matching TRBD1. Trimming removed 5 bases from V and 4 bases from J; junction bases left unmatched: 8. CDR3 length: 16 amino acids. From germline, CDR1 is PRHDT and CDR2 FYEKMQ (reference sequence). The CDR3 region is CASSPWDRGLGYGYTF. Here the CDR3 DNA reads TGTGCCAGCAGCCCGTGGGACAGGGGGCTTGGCTATGGCTACACCTTC.

CDR3 protein: CAWMKERGYSYGYTF. The CDR3, as DNA: TGTGCCTGGATGAAGGAGCGGGGCTATAGCTATGGCTACACCTTC. The rearrangement uses TRBV30 and TRBJ1-2; D perhaps matches TRBD1 (5 bases). The CDR3 has 15 residues. V lost 4 bases, J lost 4 bases, and 19 bases lay in between. Per the germline V gene, CDR1 is GTSNPN and CDR2 is SVGIG (reference sequence).

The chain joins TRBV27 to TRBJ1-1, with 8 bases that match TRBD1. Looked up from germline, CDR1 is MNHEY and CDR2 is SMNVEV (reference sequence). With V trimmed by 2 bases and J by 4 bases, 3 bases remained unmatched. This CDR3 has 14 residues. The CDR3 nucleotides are TGTGCCAGCAGTTTAGCACAGGGGGGCACTGAAGCTTTCTTT. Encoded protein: CASSLAQGGTEAFF.

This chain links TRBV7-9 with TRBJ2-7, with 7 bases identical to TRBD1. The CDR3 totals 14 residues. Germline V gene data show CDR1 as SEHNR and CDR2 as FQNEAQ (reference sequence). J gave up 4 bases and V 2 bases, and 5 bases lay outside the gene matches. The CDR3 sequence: CASSLNRGVYEQYF. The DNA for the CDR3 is TGTGCCAGCAGCTTAAACAGGGGAGTGTACGAGCAGTACTTC. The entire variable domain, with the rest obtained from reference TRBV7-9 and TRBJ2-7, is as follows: DTGVSQNPRHKITKRGQNVTFRCDPISEHNRLYWYRQTLGQGPEFLTYFQNEAQLEKSRLLSDRFSAERPKGSFSTLEIQRTEQGDSAMYLCASSLNRGVYEQYFGPGTRLTVT.

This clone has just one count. CDR3 DNA: TGTGCCAGCAGCCCACCGGGACAGGGTAACTACGAGCAGTACTTC. It translates to CASSPPGQGNYEQYF. J is TRBJ2-7 and V is TRBV9; the match to TRBD1 covers 9 bases. The CDR3 runs to 15 residues. The J segment lost 3 bases and the V segment lost 4 bases, leaving 8 bases of the junction unmatched. The V gene's germline CDR1 is SGDLS and CDR2 YYNGEE.

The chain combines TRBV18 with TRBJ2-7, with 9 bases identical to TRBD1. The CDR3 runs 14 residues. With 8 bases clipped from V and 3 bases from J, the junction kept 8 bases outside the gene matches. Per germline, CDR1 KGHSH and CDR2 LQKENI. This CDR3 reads CASQIQGARYEQYF. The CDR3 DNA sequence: TGTGCCAGCCAAATACAGGGGGCTCGCTACGAGCAGTACTTC.

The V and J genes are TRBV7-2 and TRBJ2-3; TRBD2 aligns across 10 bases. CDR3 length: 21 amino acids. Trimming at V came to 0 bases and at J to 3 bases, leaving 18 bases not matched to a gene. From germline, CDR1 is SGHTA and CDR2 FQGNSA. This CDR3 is CASSLAPPTTSGNTGTDTQYF. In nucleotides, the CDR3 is TGTGCCAGCAGCTTAGCCCCCCCCACAACTAGCGGGAATACTGGGACAGATACGCAGTATTTT. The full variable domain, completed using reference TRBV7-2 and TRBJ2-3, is GAGVSQSPSNKVTEKGKDVELRCDPISGHTALYWYRQSLGQGLEFLIYFQGNSAPDKSGLPSDRFSAERTGGSVSTLTIQRTQQEDSAVYLCASSLAPPTTSGNTGTDTQYFGPGTRLTVL.